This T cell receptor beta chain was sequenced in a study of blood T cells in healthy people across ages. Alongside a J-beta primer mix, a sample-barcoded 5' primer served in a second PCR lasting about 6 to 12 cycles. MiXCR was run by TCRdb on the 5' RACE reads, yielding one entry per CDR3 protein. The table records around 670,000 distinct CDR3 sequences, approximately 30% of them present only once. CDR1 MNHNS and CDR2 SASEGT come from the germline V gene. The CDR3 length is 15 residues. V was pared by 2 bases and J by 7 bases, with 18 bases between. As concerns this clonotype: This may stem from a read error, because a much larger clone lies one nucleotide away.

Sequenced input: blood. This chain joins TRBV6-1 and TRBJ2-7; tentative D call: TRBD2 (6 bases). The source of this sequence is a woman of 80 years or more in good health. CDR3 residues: CASSEILGGGDEQYF. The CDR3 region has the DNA TGTGCCAGCAGTGAAATACTAGGTGGAGGGGATGAGCAGTACTTC.